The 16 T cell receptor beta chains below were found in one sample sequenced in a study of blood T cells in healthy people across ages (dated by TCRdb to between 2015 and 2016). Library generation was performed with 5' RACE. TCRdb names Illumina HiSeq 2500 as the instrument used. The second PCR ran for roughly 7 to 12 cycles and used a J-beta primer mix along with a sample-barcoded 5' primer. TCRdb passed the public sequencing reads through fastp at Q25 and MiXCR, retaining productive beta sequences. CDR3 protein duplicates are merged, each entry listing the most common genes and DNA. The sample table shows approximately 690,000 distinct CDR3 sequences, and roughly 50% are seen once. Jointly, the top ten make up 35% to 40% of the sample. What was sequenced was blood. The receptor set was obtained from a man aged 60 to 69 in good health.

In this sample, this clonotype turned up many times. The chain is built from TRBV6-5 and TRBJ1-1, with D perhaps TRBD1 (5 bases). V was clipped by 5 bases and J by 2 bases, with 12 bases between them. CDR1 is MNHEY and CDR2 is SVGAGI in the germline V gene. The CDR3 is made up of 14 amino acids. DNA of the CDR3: TGTGCCAGCAGTCCGGGACGGAAAAACACTGAAGCTTTCTTT. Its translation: CASSPGRKNTEAFF.

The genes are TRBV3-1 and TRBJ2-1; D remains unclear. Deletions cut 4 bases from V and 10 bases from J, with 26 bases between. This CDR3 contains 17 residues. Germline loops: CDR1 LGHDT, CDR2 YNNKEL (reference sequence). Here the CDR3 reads CASSLPPGRDYLGEQFF. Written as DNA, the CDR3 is TGTGCCAGCAGCCTCCCTCCGGGCAGAGATTATTTGGGGGAGCAGTTCTTC.

The CDR3 is CASTPFGTTQPQHF. CDR3 coding DNA: TGTGCCAGCACCCCGTTCGGGACAACCCAGCCCCAGCATTTT. V and J are TRBV6-1 and TRBJ1-5, with D possibly matching TRBD1 (6 bases). The germline V and J ends were trimmed by 7 bases and 7 bases, with 17 bases remaining between them. Germline assignment: CDR1 MNHNS and CDR2 SASEGT. The CDR3 loop spans 14 amino acids.

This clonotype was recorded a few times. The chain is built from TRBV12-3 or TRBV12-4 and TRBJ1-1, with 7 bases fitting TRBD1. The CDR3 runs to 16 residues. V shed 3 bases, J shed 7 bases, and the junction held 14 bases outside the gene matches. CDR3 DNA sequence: TGTGCCAGCAGTTTCTTTGTCAGGGGGGACGCAGGTGAAGCTTTCTTT. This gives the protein CASSFFVRGDAGEAFF.

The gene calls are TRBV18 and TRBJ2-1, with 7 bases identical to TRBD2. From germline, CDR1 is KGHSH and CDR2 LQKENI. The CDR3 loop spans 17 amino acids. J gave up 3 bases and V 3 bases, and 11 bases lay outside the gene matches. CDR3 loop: CASSPFYSGGNYNEQFF. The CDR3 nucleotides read TGTGCCAGCTCACCCTTTTACTCCGGGGGGAACTACAATGAGCAGTTCTTC.

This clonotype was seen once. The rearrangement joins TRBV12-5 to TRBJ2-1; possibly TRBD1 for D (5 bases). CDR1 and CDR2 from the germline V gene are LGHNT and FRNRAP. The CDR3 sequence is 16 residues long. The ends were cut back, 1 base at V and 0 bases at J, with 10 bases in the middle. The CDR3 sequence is CASGLGDRYSYNEQFF. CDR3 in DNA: TGTGCTAGTGGTTTGGGTGACAGATACTCCTACAATGAGCAGTTCTTC.

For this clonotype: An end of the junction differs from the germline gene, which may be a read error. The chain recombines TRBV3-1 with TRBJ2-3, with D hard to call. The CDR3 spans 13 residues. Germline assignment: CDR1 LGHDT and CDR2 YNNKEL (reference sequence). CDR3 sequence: CASSHRSTNTQYF. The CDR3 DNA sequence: TGTGCCAGCAGCCACAGAAGCACAAATACGCAGTATTTT.

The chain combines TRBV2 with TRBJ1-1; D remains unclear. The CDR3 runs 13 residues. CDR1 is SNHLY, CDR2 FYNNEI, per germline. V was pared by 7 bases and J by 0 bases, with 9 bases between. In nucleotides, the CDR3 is TGTGCCAGCAAAGAAGTATTGAACACTGAAGCTTTCTTT. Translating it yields CASKEVLNTEAFF.

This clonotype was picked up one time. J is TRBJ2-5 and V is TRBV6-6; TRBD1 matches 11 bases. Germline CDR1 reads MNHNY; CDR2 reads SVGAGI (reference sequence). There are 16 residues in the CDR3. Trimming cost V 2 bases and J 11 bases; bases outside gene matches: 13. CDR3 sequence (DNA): TGTGCCAGCAGTTACGGGACAGGGGGGTCCTACAATGAGCAGTACTTC. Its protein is CASSYGTGGSYNEQYF.

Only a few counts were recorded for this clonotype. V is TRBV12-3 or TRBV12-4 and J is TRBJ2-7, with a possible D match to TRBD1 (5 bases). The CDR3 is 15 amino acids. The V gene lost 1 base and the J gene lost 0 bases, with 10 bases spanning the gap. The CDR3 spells CASSLGQLYSYEQYF. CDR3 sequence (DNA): TGTGCCAGCAGTTTAGGACAGCTTTACTCCTACGAGCAGTACTTC.

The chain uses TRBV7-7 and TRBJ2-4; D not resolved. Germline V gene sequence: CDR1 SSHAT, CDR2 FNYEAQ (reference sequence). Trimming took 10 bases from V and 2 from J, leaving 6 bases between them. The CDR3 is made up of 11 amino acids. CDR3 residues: CAIRTKNIQYF. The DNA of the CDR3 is TGTGCCATCAGGACCAAAAACATTCAGTACTTC. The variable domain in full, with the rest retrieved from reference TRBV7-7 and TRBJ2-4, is GAGVSQSPRYKVTKRGQDVTLRCDPISSHATLYWYQQALGQGPEFLTYFNYEAQPDKSGLPSDRFSAERPEGSISTLTIQRTEQRDSAMYRCAIRTKNIQYFGAGTRLSVL.

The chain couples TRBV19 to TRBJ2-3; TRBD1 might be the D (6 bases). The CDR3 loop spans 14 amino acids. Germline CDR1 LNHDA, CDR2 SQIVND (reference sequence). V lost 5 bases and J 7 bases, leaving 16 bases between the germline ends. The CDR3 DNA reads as TGTGCCAGTAGTGTCGGCAGGGGTAGGCATACGCAGTATTTT. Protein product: CASSVGRGRHTQYF.

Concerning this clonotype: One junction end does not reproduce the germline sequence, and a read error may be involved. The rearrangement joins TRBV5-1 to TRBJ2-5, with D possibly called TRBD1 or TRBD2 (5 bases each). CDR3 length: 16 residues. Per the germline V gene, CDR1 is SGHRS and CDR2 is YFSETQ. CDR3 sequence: CAGSLAKGWTQETPYF. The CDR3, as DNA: TGCGCCGGCAGCTTGGCCAAGGGGTGGACTCAAGAGACCCCGTACTTC. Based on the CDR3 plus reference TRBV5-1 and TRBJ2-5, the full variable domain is KAGVTQTPRYLIKTRGQQVTLSCSPISGHRSVSWYQQTPGQGLQFLFEYFSETQRNKGNFPGRFSGRQFSNSRSEMNVSTLELGDSALYLCAGSLAKGWTQETPYFGPGTRLLVL.

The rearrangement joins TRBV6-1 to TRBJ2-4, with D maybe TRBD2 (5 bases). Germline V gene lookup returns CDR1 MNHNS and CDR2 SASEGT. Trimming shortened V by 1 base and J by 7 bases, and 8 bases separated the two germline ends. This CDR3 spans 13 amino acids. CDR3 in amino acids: CASSEDSGNIQYF. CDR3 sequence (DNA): TGTGCCAGCAGTGAAGACTCGGGGAACATTCAGTACTTC.

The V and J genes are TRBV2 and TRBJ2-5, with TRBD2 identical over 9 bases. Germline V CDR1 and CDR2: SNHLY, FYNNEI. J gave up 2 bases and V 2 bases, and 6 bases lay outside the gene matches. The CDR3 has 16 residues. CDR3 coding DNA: TGTGCCAGCAGTGAATGGGGACTAGCAGATCAAGAGACCCAGTACTTC. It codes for CASSEWGLADQETQYF. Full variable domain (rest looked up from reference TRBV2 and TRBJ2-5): EPEVTQTPSHQVTQMGQEVILRCVPISNHLYFYWYRQILGQKVEFLVSFYNNEISEKSEIFDDQFSVERPDGSNFTLKIRSTKLEDSAMYFCASSEWGLADQETQYFGPGTRLLVL.

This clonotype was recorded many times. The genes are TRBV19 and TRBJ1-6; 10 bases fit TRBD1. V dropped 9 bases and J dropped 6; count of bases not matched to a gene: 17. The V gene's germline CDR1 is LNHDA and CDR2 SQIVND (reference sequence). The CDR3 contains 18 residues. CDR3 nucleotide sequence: TGTGCCAGCCGATCGGGGACAGGGGAACGAGGTGGTAATTCACCCCTCCACTTT. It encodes CASRSGTGERGGNSPLHF.